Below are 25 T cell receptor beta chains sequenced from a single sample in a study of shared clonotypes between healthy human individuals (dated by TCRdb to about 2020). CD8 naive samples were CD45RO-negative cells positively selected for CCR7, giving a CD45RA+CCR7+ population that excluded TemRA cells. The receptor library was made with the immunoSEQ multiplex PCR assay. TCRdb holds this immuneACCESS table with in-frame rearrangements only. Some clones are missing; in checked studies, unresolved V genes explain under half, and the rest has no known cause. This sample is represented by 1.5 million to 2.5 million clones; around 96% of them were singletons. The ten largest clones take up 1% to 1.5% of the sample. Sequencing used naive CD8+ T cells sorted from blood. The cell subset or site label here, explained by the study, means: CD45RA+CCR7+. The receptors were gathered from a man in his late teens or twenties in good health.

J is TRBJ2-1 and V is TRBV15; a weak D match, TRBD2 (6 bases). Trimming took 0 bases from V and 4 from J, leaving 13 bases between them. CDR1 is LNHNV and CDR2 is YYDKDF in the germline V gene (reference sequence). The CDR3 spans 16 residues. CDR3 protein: CATSREYGGGYNEQFF. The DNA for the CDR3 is TGTGCCACCAGCAGAGAATACGGGGGAGGTTACAATGAGCAGTTCTTC.

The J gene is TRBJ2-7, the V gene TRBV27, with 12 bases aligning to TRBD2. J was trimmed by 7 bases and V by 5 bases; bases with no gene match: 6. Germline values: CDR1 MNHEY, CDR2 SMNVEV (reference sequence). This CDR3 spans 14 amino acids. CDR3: CASSLRTSGEEQYF. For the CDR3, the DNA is TGTGCCAGCAGTCTGAGGACTAGCGGGGAAGAGCAGTACTTC.

CDR3 protein: CASSTVGGNTIYF. The CDR3 DNA follows: TGTGCCAGCAGCACTGTGGGGGGAAACACCATATATTTT. The chain couples TRBV5-4 to TRBJ1-3; D call uncertain. The CDR3 has 13 amino acids. V was pared by 4 bases and J by 4 bases, with 9 bases between. Germline V gives CDR1 SGHNT, CDR2 YYREEE (reference sequence).

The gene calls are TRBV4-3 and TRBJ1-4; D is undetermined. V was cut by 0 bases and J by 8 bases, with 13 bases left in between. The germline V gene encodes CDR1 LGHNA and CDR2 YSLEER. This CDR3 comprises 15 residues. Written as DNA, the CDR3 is TGCGCCAGCAGCCAAGATTGGGCGACGGAGGAAAAACTGTTTTTT. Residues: CASSQDWATEEKLFF.

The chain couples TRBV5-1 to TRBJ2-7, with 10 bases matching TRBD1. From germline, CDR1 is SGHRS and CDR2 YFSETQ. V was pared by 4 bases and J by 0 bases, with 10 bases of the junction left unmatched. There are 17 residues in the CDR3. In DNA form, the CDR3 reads TGCGCCAGCAGCGACGGGTCCGGGACAGGGGCCTCCTACGAGCAGTACTTC. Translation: CASSDGSGTGASYEQYF.

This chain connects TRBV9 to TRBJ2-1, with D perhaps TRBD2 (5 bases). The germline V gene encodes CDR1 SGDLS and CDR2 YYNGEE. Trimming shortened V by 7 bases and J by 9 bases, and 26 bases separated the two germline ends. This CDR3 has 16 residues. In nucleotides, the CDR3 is TGTGCCAGCGCCCCGAGGGAGTCTATCTGGTTGGGTGAGCAGTTCTTC. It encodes CASAPRESIWLGEQFF.

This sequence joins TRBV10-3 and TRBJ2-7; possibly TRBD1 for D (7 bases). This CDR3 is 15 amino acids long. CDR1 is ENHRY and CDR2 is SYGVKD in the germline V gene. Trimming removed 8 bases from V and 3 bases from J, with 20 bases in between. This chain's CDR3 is CAILSVQGGRYEQYF. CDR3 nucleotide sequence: TGTGCCATCCTCTCAGTCCAGGGGGGACGCTACGAGCAGTACTTC.

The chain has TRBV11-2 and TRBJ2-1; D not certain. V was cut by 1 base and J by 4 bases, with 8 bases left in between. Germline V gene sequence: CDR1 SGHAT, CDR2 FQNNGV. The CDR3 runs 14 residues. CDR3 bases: TGTGCCAGCAGCTTAGTGTTCGGGTACAATGAGCAGTTCTTC. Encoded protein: CASSLVFGYNEQFF.

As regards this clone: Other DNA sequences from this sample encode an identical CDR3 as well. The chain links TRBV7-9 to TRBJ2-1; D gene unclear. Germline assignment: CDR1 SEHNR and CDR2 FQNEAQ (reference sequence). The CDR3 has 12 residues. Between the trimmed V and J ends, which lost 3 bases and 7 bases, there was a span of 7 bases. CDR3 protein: CASSLGSNEQFF. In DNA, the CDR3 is TGTGCCAGCAGCTTGGGTTCAAATGAGCAGTTCTTC.

CDR3 DNA: TGTGCCTGGAATCCGGCGGGAACCTACGAGCAGTACTTC. This encodes CAWNPAGTYEQYF. The chain couples TRBV30 to TRBJ2-7; maybe TRBD2 (6 bases). The germline V gene has CDR1 GTSNPN and CDR2 SVGIG (reference sequence). V lost 4 bases and J lost 2, with 12 bases in between. The CDR3 length is 13 residues.

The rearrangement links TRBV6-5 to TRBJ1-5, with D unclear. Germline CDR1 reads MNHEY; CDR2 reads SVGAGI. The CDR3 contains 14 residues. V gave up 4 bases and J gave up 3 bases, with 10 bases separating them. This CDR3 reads CASSFKGNNQPQHF. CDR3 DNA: TGTGCCAGCAGTTTTAAAGGCAACAATCAGCCCCAGCATTTT.

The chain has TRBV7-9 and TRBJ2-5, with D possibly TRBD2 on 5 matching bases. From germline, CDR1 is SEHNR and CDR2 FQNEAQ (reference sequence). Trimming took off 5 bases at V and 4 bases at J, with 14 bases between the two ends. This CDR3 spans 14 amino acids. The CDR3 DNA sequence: TGTGCCAGCAGCCAAGGGCCGAGCGGAGAGACCCAGTACTTC. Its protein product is CASSQGPSGETQYF. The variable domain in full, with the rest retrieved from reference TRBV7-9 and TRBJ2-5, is DTGVSQNPRHKITKRGQNVTFRCDPISEHNRLYWYRQTLGQGPEFLTYFQNEAQLEKSRLLSDRFSAERPKGSFSTLEIQRTEQGDSAMYLCASSQGPSGETQYFGPGTRLLVL.

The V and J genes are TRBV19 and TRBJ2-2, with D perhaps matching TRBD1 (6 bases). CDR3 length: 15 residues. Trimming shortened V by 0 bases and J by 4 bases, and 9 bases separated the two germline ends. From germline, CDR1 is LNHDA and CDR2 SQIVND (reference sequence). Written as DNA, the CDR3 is TGTGCCAGTAGTATAGACCAGGGGATCACCGGGGAGCTGTTTTTT. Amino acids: CASSIDQGITGELFF.

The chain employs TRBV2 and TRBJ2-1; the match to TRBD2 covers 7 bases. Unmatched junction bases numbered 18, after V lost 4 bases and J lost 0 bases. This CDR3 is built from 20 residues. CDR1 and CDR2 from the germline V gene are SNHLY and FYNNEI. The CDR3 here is CASSVWSKTSLMSSYNEQFF. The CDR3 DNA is TGTGCCAGCAGTGTTTGGAGTAAGACTAGCCTCATGAGCTCCTACAATGAGCAGTTCTTC.

The CDR3 coding sequence is TGTGCCAGCAGCCACGCCAACTACGAGCAGTACTTC. It translates to CASSHANYEQYF. The chain couples TRBV11-2 to TRBJ2-7; no definite D call. The CDR3 runs to 12 residues. Germline values: CDR1 SGHAT, CDR2 FQNNGV. Between the trimmed V and J ends, which lost 5 bases and 3 bases, there was a span of 8 bases. The complete variable domain, with remaining parts taken from reference TRBV11-2 and TRBJ2-7, reads EAGVAQSPRYKIIEKRQSVAFWCNPISGHATLYWYQQILGQGPKLLIQFQNNGVVDDSQLPKDRFSAERLKGVDSTLKIQPAKLEDSAVYLCASSHANYEQYFGPGTRLTVT.

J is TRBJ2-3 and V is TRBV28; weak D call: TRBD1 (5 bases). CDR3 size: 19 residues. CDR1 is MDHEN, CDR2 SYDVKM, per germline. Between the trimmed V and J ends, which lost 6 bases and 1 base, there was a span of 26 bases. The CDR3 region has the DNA TGTGCCAGCAGCCCTATTGACAGTTTCGACCAACATGGCACAGATACGCAGTATTTT. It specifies CASSPIDSFDQHGTDTQYF.

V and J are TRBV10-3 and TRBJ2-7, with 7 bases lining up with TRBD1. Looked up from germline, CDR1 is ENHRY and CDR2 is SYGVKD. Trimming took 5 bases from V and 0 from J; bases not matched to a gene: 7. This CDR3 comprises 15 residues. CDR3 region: CAISTPGQTSYEQYF. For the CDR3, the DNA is TGTGCCATCAGTACCCCGGGACAGACCTCCTACGAGCAGTACTTC.

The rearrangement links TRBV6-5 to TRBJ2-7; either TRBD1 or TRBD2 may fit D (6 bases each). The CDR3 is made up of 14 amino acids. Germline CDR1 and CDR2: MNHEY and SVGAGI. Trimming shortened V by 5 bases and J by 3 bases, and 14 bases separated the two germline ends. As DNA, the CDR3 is TGTGCCAGCAGTGAAAGGGGGGAGGTCTACGAGCAGTACTTC. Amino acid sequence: CASSERGEVYEQYF.

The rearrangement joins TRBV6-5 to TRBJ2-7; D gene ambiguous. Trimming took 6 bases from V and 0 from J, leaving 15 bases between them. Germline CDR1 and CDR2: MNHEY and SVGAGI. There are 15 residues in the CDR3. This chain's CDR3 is CASSAERRPSYEQYF. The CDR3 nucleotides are TGTGCCAGCAGCGCGGAGAGGCGTCCCTCCTACGAGCAGTACTTC.

The CDR3 nucleotides are TGTGCCAGCAGCCCCCTGTTGGCAGCCGATGGCTACACCTTC. Translating it yields CASSPLLAADGYTF. The chain has TRBV6-6 and TRBJ1-2; D is unclear. CDR3 length equals 14 residues. Trimming took off 6 bases at V and 6 bases at J, with 17 bases between the two ends. Looked up from germline, CDR1 is MNHNY and CDR2 is SVGAGI (reference sequence).

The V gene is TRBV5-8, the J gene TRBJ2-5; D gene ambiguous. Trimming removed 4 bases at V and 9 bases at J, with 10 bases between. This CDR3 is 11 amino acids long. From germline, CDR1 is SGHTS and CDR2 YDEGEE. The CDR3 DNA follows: TGTGCCAGCAGCACCGACCTCCCCCAGTACTTC. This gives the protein CASSTDLPQYF. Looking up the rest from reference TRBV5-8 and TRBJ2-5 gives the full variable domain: EAGVTQSPTHLIKTRGQQATLRCSPISGHTSVYWYQQALGLGLQFLLWYDEGEERNRGNFPPRFSGRQFPNYSSELNVNALELEDSALYLCASSTDLPQYFGPGTRLLVL.

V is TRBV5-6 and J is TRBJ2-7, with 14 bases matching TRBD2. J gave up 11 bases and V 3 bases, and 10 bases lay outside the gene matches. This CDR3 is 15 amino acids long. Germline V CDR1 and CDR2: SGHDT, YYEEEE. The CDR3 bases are TGTGCCAGCAGCTCCCCGGGACTAGCGGGAGTATTGGAGTACTTC. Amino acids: CASSSPGLAGVLEYF.

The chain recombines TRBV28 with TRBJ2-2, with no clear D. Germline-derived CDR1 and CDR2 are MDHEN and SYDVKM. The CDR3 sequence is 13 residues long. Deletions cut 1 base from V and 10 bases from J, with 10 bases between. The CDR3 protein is CASSLYGYQELFF. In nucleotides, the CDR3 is TGTGCCAGCAGTTTATATGGTTACCAGGAGCTGTTTTTT.

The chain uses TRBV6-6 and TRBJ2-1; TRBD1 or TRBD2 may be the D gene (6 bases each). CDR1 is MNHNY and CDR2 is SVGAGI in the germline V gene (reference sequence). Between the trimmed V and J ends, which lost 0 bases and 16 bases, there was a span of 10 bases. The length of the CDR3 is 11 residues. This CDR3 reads CASSYSGGEFF. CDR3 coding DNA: TGTGCCAGCAGTTACTCGGGGGGCGAATTCTTC.

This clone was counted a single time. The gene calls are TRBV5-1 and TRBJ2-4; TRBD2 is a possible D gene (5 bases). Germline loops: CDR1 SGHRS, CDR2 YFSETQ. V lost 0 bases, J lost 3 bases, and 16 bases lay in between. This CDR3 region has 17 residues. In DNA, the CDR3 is TGCGCCAGCAGCTTGGAGGACGGGGTGGGAGTCAAAAACATTCAGTACTTC. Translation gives CASSLEDGVGVKNIQYF.